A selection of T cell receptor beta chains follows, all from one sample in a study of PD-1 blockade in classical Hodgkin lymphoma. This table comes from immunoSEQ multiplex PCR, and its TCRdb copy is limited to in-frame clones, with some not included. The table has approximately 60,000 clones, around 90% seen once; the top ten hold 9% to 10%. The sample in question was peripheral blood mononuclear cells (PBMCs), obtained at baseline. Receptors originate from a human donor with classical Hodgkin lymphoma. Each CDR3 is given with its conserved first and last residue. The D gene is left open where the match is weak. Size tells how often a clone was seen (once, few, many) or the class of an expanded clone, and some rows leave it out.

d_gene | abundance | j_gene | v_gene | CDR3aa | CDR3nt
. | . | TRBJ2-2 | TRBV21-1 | CARQRAETGELFF | TGTGCCCGCCAACGAGCGGAGACCGGGGAGCTGTTTTTT
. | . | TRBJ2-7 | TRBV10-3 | CAISERGGYEQYF | TGTGCCATCAGTGAAAGGGGAGGTTACGAGCAGTACTTC
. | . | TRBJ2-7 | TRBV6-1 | CASSDYQQYF | TGTGCCAGCAGTGACTATCAGCAGTACTTC
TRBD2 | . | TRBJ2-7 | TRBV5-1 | CASSLGGGQYYEQYF | TGCGCCAGCAGCTTGGGCGGGGGTCAATACTACGAGCAGTACTTC
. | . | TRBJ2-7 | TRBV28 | CASSLGLLYEQYF | TGTGCCAGCAGTTTGGGCCTGTTGTACGAGCAGTACTTC
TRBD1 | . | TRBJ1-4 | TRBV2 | CASSAGTEYEKLFF | TGTGCCAGCAGCGCCGGGACAGAGTATGAAAAACTGTTTTTT
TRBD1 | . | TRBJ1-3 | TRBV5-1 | CASSRVTGGLTTSGNTIYF | TGCGCCAGCAGCAGAGTGACAGGGGGCCTAACCACCTCTGGAAACACCATATATTTT
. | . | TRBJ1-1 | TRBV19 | CASSIGNNEAFF | TGTGCCAGTAGTATAGGGAACAACGAAGCTTTCTTT
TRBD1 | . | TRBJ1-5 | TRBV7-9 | CASSLSGGPQPQHF | TGTGCCAGCAGCTTATCAGGGGGGCCTCAGCCCCAGCATTTT
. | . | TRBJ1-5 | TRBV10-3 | CAISESDRSNQPQHF | TGTGCCATCAGTGAGTCAGACAGGTCCAATCAGCCCCAGCATTTT
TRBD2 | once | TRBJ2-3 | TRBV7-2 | CASSFTSGSPDTQYF | TGTGCCAGCAGCTTCACTAGCGGGAGCCCAGATACGCAGTATTTT
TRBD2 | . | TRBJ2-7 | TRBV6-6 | CASSYSSSGRTYEQYF | TGTGCCAGCAGTTACTCGAGTAGCGGGAGGACCTACGAGCAGTACTTC
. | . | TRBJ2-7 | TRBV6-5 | CASSYRRGQISYEQYF | TGTGCCAGCAGTTACCGGCGGGGACAGATCTCCTACGAGCAGTACTTC
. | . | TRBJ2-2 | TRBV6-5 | CASSLHYTGELFF | TGTGCCAGCAGTCTTCATTACACCGGGGAGCTGTTTTTT
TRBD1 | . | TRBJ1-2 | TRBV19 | CASFSRRGDRRTNYGYTF | TGTGCCAGTTTCAGTCGGCGTGGGGACAGGAGAACTAACTATGGCTACACCTTC
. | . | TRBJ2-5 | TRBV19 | CASRGLGKETQYF | TGTGCCAGCCGCGGGCTAGGCAAAGAGACCCAGTACTTC
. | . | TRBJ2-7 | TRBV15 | CATEGGAYEQYF | TGTGCCACCGAGGGTGGGGCCTACGAGCAGTACTTC
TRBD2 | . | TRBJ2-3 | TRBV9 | CASSPTGTTSTDTQYF | TGTGCCAGCAGCCCTACCGGGACTACCAGCACAGATACGCAGTATTTT
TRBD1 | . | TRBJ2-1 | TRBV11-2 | CASSLGTGFNEQFF | TGTGCCAGCAGCTTAGGGACAGGGTTCAATGAGCAGTTCTTC
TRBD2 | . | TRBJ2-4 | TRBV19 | CASNPGGGRGTRNIQYF | TGTGCCAGTAACCCCGGCGGGGGGCGGGGGACCCGAAACATTCAGTACTTC
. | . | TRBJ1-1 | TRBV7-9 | CASSLTGAEAFF | TGTGCCAGCAGCTTGACGGGGGCTGAAGCTTTCTTT
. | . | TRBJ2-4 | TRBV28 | CASSWEGVNIQYF | TGTGCCAGCAGTTGGGAGGGGGTAAACATTCAGTACTTC
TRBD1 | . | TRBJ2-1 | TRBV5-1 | CASSLGIGDRGDEQFF | TGCGCCAGCAGCTTGGGGATCGGGGACAGGGGTGATGAGCAGTTCTTC
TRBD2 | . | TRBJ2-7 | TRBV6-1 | CASSESLAGGLLASLEQYF | TGTGCCAGCAGTGAATCTCTAGCGGGGGGCCTACTAGCCTCGCTCGAGCAGTACTTC
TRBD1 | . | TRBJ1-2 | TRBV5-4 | CASAGGQGDVYGYTF | TGTGCCAGCGCGGGCGGACAGGGCGATGTCTATGGCTACACCTTC
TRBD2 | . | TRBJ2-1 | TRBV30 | CAWSDGGGGFYNEQFF | TGTGCCTGGAGTGATGGTGGCGGGGGGTTCTACAATGAGCAGTTCTTC
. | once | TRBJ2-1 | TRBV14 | CASSQAWQGNEQFF | TGTGCCAGCAGCCAAGCTTGGCAGGGCAATGAGCAGTTCTTC
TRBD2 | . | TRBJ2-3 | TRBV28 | CASTLAGGRGSTDTQYF | TGTGCCAGCACCCTAGCGGGAGGGAGGGGAAGCACAGATACGCAGTATTTT
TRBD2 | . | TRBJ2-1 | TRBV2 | CASSRGGEQFF | TGTGCCAGCAGTCGCGGGGGAGAGCAGTTCTTC
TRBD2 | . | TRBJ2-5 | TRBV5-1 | CASSLIAGKGETQYF | TGCGCCAGCAGCTTGATAGCGGGGAAGGGAGAGACCCAGTACTTC
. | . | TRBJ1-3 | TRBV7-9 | CASGVGAGNTIYF | TGTGCCAGCGGCGTCGGGGCTGGAAACACCATATATTTT
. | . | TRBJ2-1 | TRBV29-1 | CSVEAPASSYNEQFF | TGCAGCGTTGAAGCACCAGCCAGCTCCTACAATGAGCAGTTCTTC
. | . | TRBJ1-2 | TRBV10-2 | CASSTGINYGYTF | TGCGCCAGCAGTACAGGGATCAACTATGGCTACACCTTC
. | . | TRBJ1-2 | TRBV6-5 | CASSRTEGYGYTF | TGTGCCAGCAGTAGGACAGAGGGCTATGGCTACACCTTC
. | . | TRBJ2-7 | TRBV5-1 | CASSGGAGVTTYEQYF | TGCGCCAGCAGCGGGGGGGCGGGGGTTACCACCTACGAGCAGTACTTC
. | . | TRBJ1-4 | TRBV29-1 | CSVGFGNEKLFF | TGCAGCGTTGGATTTGGGAATGAAAAACTGTTTTTT
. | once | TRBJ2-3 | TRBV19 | CASSIGGARTDTQYF | TGTGCCAGTAGTATAGGCGGCGCCCGCACAGATACGCAGTATTTT
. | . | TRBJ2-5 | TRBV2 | CASSNGQLGTQYF | TGTGCCAGCAGTAATGGACAGTTGGGGACCCAGTACTTC
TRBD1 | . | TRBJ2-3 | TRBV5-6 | CASSLRRTGATDTQYF | TGTGCCAGCAGCTTGCGTCGGACAGGGGCCACAGATACGCAGTATTTT
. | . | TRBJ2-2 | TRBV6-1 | CASSEIVAGATTGELFF | TGTGCCAGCAGTGAAATCGTAGCAGGGGCAACCACCGGGGAGCTGTTTTTT
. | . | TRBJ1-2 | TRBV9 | CASSVDVGAYGYTF | TGTGCCAGCAGCGTAGATGTGGGCGCTTATGGCTACACCTTC
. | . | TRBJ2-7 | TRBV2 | CASSDAVGGDYEQYF | TGTGCCAGCAGTGATGCGGTGGGCGGGGACTACGAGCAGTACTTC
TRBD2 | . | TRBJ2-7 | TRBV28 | CASSLVAGGFYEQYF | TGTGCCAGCAGTTTAGTCGCGGGAGGGTTCTACGAGCAGTACTTC
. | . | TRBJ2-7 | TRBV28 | CASSFSRNSYEQYF | TGTGCCAGCAGTTTTAGCAGGAACTCCTACGAGCAGTACTTC
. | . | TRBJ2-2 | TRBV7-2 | CASSLHEAGTGELFF | TGTGCCAGCAGCTTACATGAGGCCGGCACCGGGGAGCTGTTTTTT
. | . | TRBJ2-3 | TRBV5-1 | CASSFFTPSTDTQYF | TGCGCCAGCAGCTTTTTTACCCCTAGCACAGATACGCAGTATTTT
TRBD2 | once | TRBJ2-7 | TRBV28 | CASSLVAGDIIDEQYF | TGTGCCAGCAGTTTAGTAGCGGGGGACATCATCGACGAGCAGTACTTC
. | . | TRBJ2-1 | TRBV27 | CASSLLRSYNEQFF | TGTGCCAGCAGCTTACTTCGCTCCTACAATGAGCAGTTCTTC
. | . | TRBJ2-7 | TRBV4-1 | CASSQEVPSYEQYF | TGCGCCAGCAGCCAAGAGGTCCCCTCCTACGAGCAGTACTTC
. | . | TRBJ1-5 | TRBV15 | CATSPPGVGSPQHF | TGTGCCACCAGCCCACCGGGGGTGGGATCGCCCCAGCATTTT
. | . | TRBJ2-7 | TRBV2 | CASRRGTTYEQYF | TGTGCCAGCAGGCGCGGGACCACCTACGAGCAGTACTTC
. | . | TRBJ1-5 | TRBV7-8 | CASSLGQYSNQPQHF | TGTGCCAGCAGCTTGGGGCAGTATAGCAATCAGCCCCAGCATTTT
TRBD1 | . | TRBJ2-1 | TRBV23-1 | CASSHRDRDRNEQFF | TGCGCCAGCAGTCACCGGGACAGGGATCGAAATGAGCAGTTCTTC
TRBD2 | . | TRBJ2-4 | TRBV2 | CASSEGLGLAVYF | TGTGCCAGCAGTGAAGGACTGGGACTAGCGGTTTACTTC
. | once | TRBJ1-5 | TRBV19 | CASSTPRVQPQHF | TGTGCCAGTAGCACTCCTAGGGTTCAGCCCCAGCATTTT
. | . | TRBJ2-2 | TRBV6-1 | CASRVTGNTGELFF | TGTGCCAGCAGGGTGACAGGAAACACCGGGGAGCTGTTTTTT
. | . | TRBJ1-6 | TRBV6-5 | CASKGLSNSPLHF | TGTGCCAGCAAAGGACTGTCTAATTCACCCCTCCACTTT
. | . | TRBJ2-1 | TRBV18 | CASSVPGGEQFF | TGTGCCAGCTCAGTTCCAGGCGGGGAGCAGTTCTTC
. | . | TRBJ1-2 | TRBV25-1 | CASGDIYGYTF | TGTGCCAGCGGGGACATCTATGGCTACACCTTC
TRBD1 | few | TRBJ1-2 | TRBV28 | CASSRQGAGGYTF | TGTGCCAGCAGCCGACAGGGGGCTGGAGGCTACACCTTC